The clone carrying this T cell receptor beta chain was seen a single time. The CDR3 covers 15 residues. Germline values: CDR1 MNHEY, CDR2 SVGEGT. V was clipped by 4 bases and J by 4 bases; unmatched bases: 7. The data stem from a study of blood T cell repertoires in COVID-19. Method: immunoSEQ multiplex PCR; TCRdb's copy keeps in-frame clones and lacks some. This table holds 110,000 to 150,000 clones, under 90% found once. The sequencing sample was made of peripheral blood. The V and J genes are TRBV6-2 or TRBV6-3 and TRBJ2-1; 7 nucleotides match TRBD2. This TCR derives from a human donor in a cohort sampled during active COVID-19. The CDR3 DNA is TGTGCCAGCAGTTCCCCAGGGAGGGCTTACAATGAGCAGTTCTTC. It translates to CASSSPGRAYNEQFF.